This T cell receptor (beta chain) was captured in a study of response to subunit inactivated influenza vaccine. A few counts support this clonotype. Its specificity is unknown. The CDR3 contains 17 residues. Whole-study results and caveats: Authors suggested seasonal influenza vaccinations each recruit few new T cells.

TCRdb reprocessed the RT-PCR reads with MiXCR, giving one entry per CDR3 protein. The table records about 170,000 distinct CDR3 sequences, 12% of them present only once. The same specimen was also included in a second study, on T cells expressing NK-cell markers. That source adds: Beta-chain TCR cDNA was generated via 5'RACE template switching with UMIs.

This sequence was found in a man in his forties or fifties who received an inactivated influenza vaccine. This chain links TRBV21-1 with TRBJ1-4; the D call of TRBD1 is as the table states it, not checked on the DNA. TRBV21-1 constitutes a pseudogene. The sample here was CD8+ T cells sorted from PBMCs, taken 11 to 12 days after vaccination. CDR3 amino acids: CASRYQGKGREQEKLFF. CDR3 DNA: TGTGCCAGCAGATATCAGGGGAAGGGTCGAGAACAGGAAAAACTGTTTTTT.